These 28 T cell receptor beta chains share one sample of origin, sequenced in a study of shared clonotypes between healthy human individuals. The repertoire was sequenced with immunoSEQ multiplex PCR; TCRdb's copy has only in-frame clones and lacks some. Among about half a million clones listed, 70% to 80% were seen once. Sequencing was performed on PBMCs. The receptor source for this set is a woman between 35 and 50 years old in good health. Some clones in this sample may be carry-over from other donors' samples.

The sample holds a few counts of this clone. The rearrangement uses TRBV27 and TRBJ2-1; D call uncertain. CDR3 length: 11 amino acids. The germline gives CDR1 MNHEY, CDR2 SMNVEV (reference sequence). V was cut by 6 bases and J by 14 bases, with 14 bases left in between. The CDR3 loop reads CASSIPQHEFF. CDR3 DNA sequence: TGTGCCAGCAGCATCCCACAACACGAGTTCTTC.

This clone was counted only a few times. V is TRBV18 and J is TRBJ1-5; 9 positions match TRBD1. V lost 5 bases and J lost 6; bases outside the gene matches: 8. This CDR3 spans 15 amino acids. Germline values: CDR1 KGHSH, CDR2 LQKENI. The CDR3 nucleotides are TGTGCCAGCTCAACGGGACAGGGACGGGGTCAGCCCCAGCATTTT. This gives the protein CASSTGQGRGQPQHF.

The rearrangement links TRBV28 to TRBJ1-2, with a possible D match to TRBD1 (5 bases). In germline, CDR1 is MDHEN, CDR2 SYDVKM. The CDR3 spans 16 residues. V was cut by 5 bases and J by 8 bases, with 24 bases left in between. The DNA for the CDR3 is TGTGCCAGCAGTACCGTGGGGCCTGGCCACAGGAGGGGCTACACCTTC. Its protein product is CASSTVGPGHRRGYTF.

The genes are TRBV5-4 and TRBJ1-1; D unresolved. Germline CDR1 is SGHNT and CDR2 is YYREEE (reference sequence). V lost 5 bases and J lost 3, with 17 bases in between. CDR3 length: 15 residues. The CDR3 DNA is TGTGCCAGCAGTTCGGAGTGGGCCGTGGACACTGAAGCTTTCTTT. Encoded protein: CASSSEWAVDTEAFF.

J is TRBJ1-2 and V is TRBV7-9; 9 bases match TRBD1. CDR3 length: 15 amino acids. V was pared by 3 bases and J by 6 bases, with 8 bases of the junction left unmatched. CDR1 SEHNR and CDR2 FQNEAQ come from the germline V gene (reference sequence). The CDR3: CASSFSGTGTDGYTF. CDR3 coding DNA: TGTGCCAGCAGCTTCTCCGGGACAGGGACGGATGGCTACACCTTC.

The V call is TRBV9, the J call TRBJ2-7; D remains ambiguous. The CDR3 is 13 amino acids. Germline CDR1 and CDR2: SGDLS and YYNGEE. Trimming pared 1 base from V and 6 bases from J, leaving 11 bases between. The CDR3 region is CASSVYSQSEQYF. The CDR3 nucleotides are TGTGCCAGCAGCGTATACAGTCAATCCGAGCAGTACTTC. The entire variable domain, with the rest obtained from reference TRBV9 and TRBJ2-7, is as follows: DSGVTQTPKHLITATGQRVTLRCSPRSGDLSVYWYQQSLDQGLQFLIQYYNGEERAKGNILERFSAQQFPDLHSELNLSSLELGDSALYFCASSVYSQSEQYFGPGTRLTVT.

The CDR3 is CAWTGGHLSSGNTIYF. DNA for the CDR3: TGTGCCTGGACAGGGGGCCACCTGAGCTCTGGAAACACCATATATTTT. The gene calls are TRBV30 and TRBJ1-3, with TRBD1 matching 8 bases. CDR3 length equals 16 residues. The V gene end was trimmed by 4 bases and the J gene end by 0 bases; junction bases not matched to a gene: 8. Germline V CDR1 and CDR2: GTSNPN, SVGIG (reference sequence).

This clone came up once. This rearrangement joins TRBV27 to TRBJ1-3, with 9 bases that match TRBD1. The germline CDR1 and CDR2 sequences are MNHEY and SMNVEV (reference sequence). Losses at the gene ends were 4 bases for V and 3 bases for J; bases not matched to a gene: 4. The CDR3 consists of 15 residues. The CDR3 coding sequence is TGTGCCAGCAGTTCCGGGACAGGGATTGGAAACACCATATATTTT. Encoded protein: CASSSGTGIGNTIYF.

This chain uses TRBV10-3 with TRBJ1-1; D is perhaps TRBD1 (6 bases). CDR3 size: 14 residues. CDR1 and CDR2 from the germline V gene are ENHRY and SYGVKD. V gave up 6 bases and J gave up 2 bases, with 13 bases separating them. The CDR3 DNA follows: TGTGCCATCAGGGCAGGACAGAGAAACACTGAAGCTTTCTTT. Protein product: CAIRAGQRNTEAFF.

This rearrangement joins TRBV5-1 to TRBJ2-7; D not certain. Germline loops: CDR1 SGHRS, CDR2 YFSETQ. Trimming left V 4 bases short and J 0 bases short, with 8 bases between. The CDR3 contains 13 residues. CDR3 sequence reads: CASSAENSYEQYF. CDR3 in DNA: TGCGCCAGCAGCGCGGAAAACTCCTACGAGCAGTACTTC.

The chain recombines TRBV19 with TRBJ2-5; 8 positions agree with TRBD2. V lost 8 bases and J lost 3; bases outside the gene matches: 5. Germline V gene data show CDR1 as LNHDA and CDR2 as SQIVND (reference sequence). The CDR3 loop spans 13 amino acids. The CDR3 reads CASGRGGEETQYF. The CDR3 region has the DNA TGTGCCAGTGGACGGGGGGGCGAAGAGACCCAGTACTTC.

For the CDR3, the DNA is TGTGCCTGGAAAGACAGGGGTGCGGCTTTCTTT. This encodes CAWKDRGAAFF. This chain connects TRBV30 to TRBJ1-1, with 8 bases matching TRBD1. This CDR3 comprises 11 residues. CDR1 and CDR2 from the germline V gene are GTSNPN and SVGIG (reference sequence). The V and J ends lost 4 bases and 11 bases, in that order; junction bases with no gene match: 6.

This chain links TRBV28 with TRBJ2-7; 8 bases fit TRBD2. The CDR3 length is 16 residues. CDR1 and CDR2 from the germline V gene are MDHEN and SYDVKM. After removal of 4 bases from V and 3 bases from J, the junction contained 11 bases not matched to a gene. CDR3: CASSSPSGPPIYEQYF. In DNA form, the CDR3 reads TGTGCCAGCAGTTCGCCTAGCGGGCCACCTATCTACGAGCAGTACTTC.

The chain employs TRBV20-1 and TRBJ1-1; no definite D call. The CDR3 has 11 residues. Germline V gives CDR1 DFQATT, CDR2 SNEGSKA (reference sequence). Trimming shortened V by 4 bases and J by 0 bases, and 3 bases separated the two germline ends. CDR3 amino acids: CSAKMNTEAFF. The CDR3 DNA is TGCAGTGCTAAAATGAACACTGAAGCTTTCTTT.

Judged by abundance, this clone is large. The identical CDR3 is also encoded by other nucleotide sequences in the sample. The chain combines TRBV29-1 with TRBJ2-1; 10 positions agree with TRBD1. The CDR3 length is 13 residues. With 6 bases clipped from V and 6 bases from J, the junction kept 5 bases outside the gene matches. Germline CDR1 SQVTM, CDR2 ANQGSEA. Here the CDR3 DNA reads TGCAGCGTCGGGACAGGGGTGGTCAATGAGCAGTTCTTC. This sequence encodes CSVGTGVVNEQFF.

The rearrangement joins TRBV18 to TRBJ2-1, with TRBD2 matching 7 bases. The CDR3 totals 15 residues. V lost 6 bases to trimming and J lost 2 bases; unmatched junction nucleotides: 7. Germline CDR1 and CDR2: KGHSH and LQKENI. This CDR3 is CASSQSGATYNEQFF. CDR3 nucleotide sequence: TGTGCCAGCTCCCAGAGCGGGGCCACCTACAATGAGCAGTTCTTC.

The V call is TRBV6-1, the J call TRBJ2-1, with D hard to call. Deletions cut 4 bases from V and 3 bases from J, with 13 bases between. Per the germline V gene, CDR1 is MNHNS and CDR2 is SASEGT. The CDR3 sequence is 15 residues long. CDR3 region: CASSVALGLYNEQFF. CDR3 sequence (DNA): TGTGCCAGCAGTGTTGCCTTAGGGCTCTACAATGAGCAGTTCTTC.

The chain joins TRBV4-1 to TRBJ1-5, with a tentative D call TRBD1 (6 bases). Germline CDR1 is MGHRA and CDR2 is YSYEKL. This CDR3 has 13 residues. The V gene lost 0 bases and the J gene lost 11 bases, with 11 bases spanning the gap. The CDR3 nucleotides read TGCGCCAGCAGCCAAGATCTCGGGGGCGCCCAGCATTTT. It yields the protein CASSQDLGGAQHF.

The chain carries TRBV9 and TRBJ2-2; 8 positions agree with TRBD2. Per the germline V gene, CDR1 is SGDLS and CDR2 is YYNGEE. V was clipped by 6 bases and J by 5 bases; unmatched bases: 6. The CDR3 runs to 14 residues. CDR3 protein: CASNRAGGTGELFF. The CDR3 DNA follows: TGTGCCAGCAATCGGGCGGGAGGTACCGGGGAGCTGTTTTTT.

V and J are TRBV5-1 and TRBJ1-1, with D possibly matching TRBD1 (5 bases). The germline gives CDR1 SGHRS, CDR2 YFSETQ. This CDR3 spans 14 amino acids. With 3 bases removed from V and 6 bases from J, the gap between germline ends came to 15 bases. The CDR3 nucleotides read TGCGCCAGCAGCTCGACACCTGGGGCGGCTGAAGCTTTCTTT. It yields the protein CASSSTPGAAEAFF.

This chain links TRBV28 with TRBJ2-3; 11 nucleotides match TRBD2. J was trimmed by 1 base and V by 4 bases; bases with no gene match: 4. The CDR3 spans 16 residues. Germline V gene data show CDR1 as MDHEN and CDR2 as SYDVKM. The chain's CDR3 is CASSSIAGGGTDTQYF. For the CDR3, the DNA is TGTGCCAGCAGTTCAATAGCGGGAGGGGGCACAGATACGCAGTATTTT.

This sequence joins TRBV15 and TRBJ2-1, with 9 nucleotides matching TRBD2. From germline, CDR1 is LNHNV and CDR2 YYDKDF (reference sequence). This CDR3 is 17 amino acids long. Trimming at V came to 2 bases and at J to 4 bases, leaving 9 bases not matched to a gene. The CDR3 loop reads CATSRTRAGGLYNEQFF. CDR3 nucleotide sequence: TGTGCCACCAGCAGAACACGAGCGGGAGGATTGTACAATGAGCAGTTCTTC.

This clone was counted a few times. V is TRBV28 and J is TRBJ2-7; D call uncertain. V dropped 10 bases and J dropped 0 bases, with 16 bases sitting between them. Germline CDR1 is MDHEN and CDR2 is SYDVKM. The CDR3 length is 14 residues. The CDR3: CATPPSGLSYEQYF. CDR3 nucleotides: TGTGCCACTCCCCCCTCGGGCCTCTCCTACGAGCAGTACTTC.

V is TRBV27 and J is TRBJ2-5; no clear D gene. Germline assignment: CDR1 MNHEY and CDR2 SMNVEV (reference sequence). CDR3 length: 11 amino acids. The V end was cut by 6 bases, the J end by 4 bases, with 6 bases between. This chain's CDR3 is CASSQGETQYF. CDR3 in DNA: TGTGCCAGCAGCCAAGGAGAGACCCAGTACTTC.

The genes are TRBV19 and TRBJ1-1; D remains unclear. The CDR3 is 13 amino acids. The germline V and J ends were trimmed by 5 bases and 3 bases, with 10 bases remaining between them. Germline V CDR1 and CDR2: LNHDA, SQIVND (reference sequence). The CDR3 loop is CASSSFRDTEAFF. In DNA form, the CDR3 reads TGTGCCAGTAGTTCCTTCCGGGACACTGAAGCTTTCTTT.

The count of this clone is one. V gene TRBV6-5 combines with J gene TRBJ2-7; no definite D call. The germline gives CDR1 MNHEY, CDR2 SVGAGI. The CDR3 contains 15 residues. Between the trimmed V and J ends, which lost 9 bases and 0 bases, there was a span of 18 bases. CDR3 region: CASQRAKDSSYEQYF. The CDR3 coding sequence is TGTGCCAGTCAAAGAGCCAAGGATAGCTCCTACGAGCAGTACTTC.

The chain combines TRBV5-1 with TRBJ2-7; D gene unclear. V was clipped by 2 bases and J by 2 bases, with 11 bases between them. Germline V CDR1 and CDR2: SGHRS, YFSETQ. The CDR3 has 14 residues. The CDR3 DNA sequence: TGCGCCAGCAGCTTAGGGTCCGCCACCTACGAGCAGTACTTC. Protein sequence: CASSLGSATYEQYF.

This chain connects TRBV6-1 to TRBJ2-7; D is undetermined. The CDR3 runs 16 residues. The V gene lost 2 bases and the J gene lost 3 bases, with 17 bases spanning the gap. Germline V gene data show CDR1 as MNHNS and CDR2 as SASEGT. The CDR3 bases are TGTGCCAGCAGTGAAATCGGGCAGGCAACTTACTACGAGCAGTACTTC. It codes for CASSEIGQATYYEQYF.